A selection of T cell receptor beta chains follows, all from one sample in a study of cytomegalovirus exposure and HLA in healthy donors. Generated by immunoSEQ multiplex PCR, the TCRdb table keeps only in-frame clones and is missing some. The sample carries about 200,000 clones, about four fifths recorded once. Material: PBMCs. The receptors come from a man aged 40-49 years in good health and CMV-seropositive. Each CDR3 is given with its conserved first and last residue. A D gene is named only where the DNA matches it firmly. Clone size is not always given. Where it is, it says once, few, many or a class for expanded clones.

cdr3_aa,cdr3_nt,v_call,d_call,j_call,clone_size
CASGRLGSQSSGANVLTF,TGTGCCAGCGGAAGGCTGGGCAGCCAGAGCTCTGGGGCCAACGTCCTGACTTTC,TRBV7-9,-,TRBJ2-6,-
CASSPYGVVSKNIQYF,TGTGCCAGCAGCCCTTACGGGGTTGTATCCAAAAACATTCAGTACTTC,TRBV5-4,-,TRBJ2-4,-
CASSPLTSGSEQFF,TGTGCCAGCAGCCCTTTAACTAGCGGATCCGAGCAGTTCTTC,TRBV6-1,TRBD2,TRBJ2-1,few
CASSPVTGMGTGELFF,TGCGCCAGCAGCCCCGTAACAGGGATGGGCACCGGGGAGCTGTTTTTT,TRBV5-1,-,TRBJ2-2,-
CASSWADRAFQETQYF,TGCGCCAGCAGCTGGGCCGACAGGGCCTTTCAAGAGACCCAGTACTTC,TRBV5-1,TRBD1,TRBJ2-5,-
CASSYRAGGSETQYF,TGTGCCAGCAGCTATAGGGCGGGAGGATCAGAGACCCAGTACTTC,TRBV7-9,TRBD2,TRBJ2-5,-
CASSRGTSGGTDTQYF,TGTGCCAGTAGTAGGGGGACTAGCGGGGGGACAGATACGCAGTATTTT,TRBV19,TRBD2,TRBJ2-3,few
CASSLGGSGGLEQFF,TGTGCCAGCAGCTTAGGGGGGTCAGGGGGTTTAGAGCAGTTCTTC,TRBV13,TRBD1,TRBJ2-1,-
CASSPRGTSGVETQYF,TGCGCCAGCAGCCCCCGAGGGACTAGCGGGGTGGAGACCCAGTACTTC,TRBV5-1,TRBD2,TRBJ2-5,-
CASSLRLAETDTQYF,TGTGCCAGCAGCCTAAGACTAGCGGAGACAGATACGCAGTATTTT,TRBV14,TRBD2,TRBJ2-3,-
CASSTGSGNQPQHF,TGTGCCAGCAGCACAGGGTCTGGCAATCAGCCCCAGCATTTT,TRBV7-9,-,TRBJ1-5,-
CASSYTTGGTEAFF,TGTGCCAGCAGTTACACCACAGGGGGCACTGAAGCTTTCTTT,TRBV6-5,TRBD1,TRBJ1-1,once
CATNRDSSYEQYF,TGTGCCACCAACCGGGACAGCTCCTACGAGCAGTACTTC,TRBV2,TRBD1,TRBJ2-7,-
CASNTGAGDNEQFF,TGTGCCAGCAACACAGGGGCCGGAGACAATGAGCAGTTCTTC,TRBV9,TRBD1,TRBJ2-1,-
CASSLAPSSHNEQFF,TGTGCCAGCAGCTTAGCGCCGAGTAGCCACAATGAGCAGTTCTTC,TRBV7-2,-,TRBJ2-1,-
CASSLGAGGSETQYF,TGTGCCAGCAGCTTAGGTGCAGGGGGTTCAGAGACCCAGTACTTC,TRBV11-3,TRBD1,TRBJ2-5,-
CASSLWASGLTGELFF,TGTGCCAGCAGCTTGTGGGCTAGCGGGCTCACCGGGGAGCTGTTTTTT,TRBV5-6,TRBD2,TRBJ2-2,-
CSVDRGWGGVTEAFF,TGCAGCGTTGACAGGGGATGGGGCGGTGTCACTGAAGCTTTCTTT,TRBV29-1,-,TRBJ1-1,-
CASSIAGLEQETQYF,TGTGCCAGTAGTATAGCCGGGTTGGAGCAAGAGACCCAGTACTTC,TRBV19,-,TRBJ2-5,-
CASSSQGGEQYF,TGTGCCAGCAGTTCTCAGGGCGGCGAGCAGTACTTC,TRBV11-2,-,TRBJ2-7,-
CASSGSVGVGETQYF,TGCGCCAGCAGCGGTAGCGTCGGGGTCGGAGAGACCCAGTACTTC,TRBV5-1,-,TRBJ2-5,-
CASSSLGLLGAEAFF,TGCGCCAGCAGCTCCTTGGGACTCCTAGGAGCTGAAGCTTTTTTT,TRBV5-1,-,TRBJ1-1,-
CASRGQPPENEKLFF,TGTGCCAGCAGGGGACAGCCTCCGGAGAATGAAAAACTGTTTTTT,TRBV28,TRBD1,TRBJ1-4,-
CASSPPRTGVHEQYF,TGCGCCAGCAGCCCCCCCCGGACAGGGGTCCACGAGCAGTACTTC,TRBV5-1,TRBD1,TRBJ2-7,once
CASSQRQGAAGNTIYF,TGCGCCAGCAGCCAGCGACAGGGGGCTGCCGGAAACACCATATATTTT,TRBV4-1,TRBD1,TRBJ1-3,-
CASSSRDRVEQYF,TGTGCCAGCAGCTCCCGGGACAGGGTCGAGCAGTACTTC,TRBV7-9,TRBD1,TRBJ2-7,-
CASSPYRNDNYGYTF,TGTGCCAGCTCACCATACAGGAACGACAACTATGGCTACACCTTC,TRBV18,-,TRBJ1-2,-
CASSRTSGNEQFF,TGTGCCAGCAGTCGGACTAGCGGTAATGAGCAGTTCTTC,TRBV9,TRBD2,TRBJ2-1,-
CASSPEGDTQYF,TGTGCCAGCTCACCAGAGGGAGATACGCAGTATTTT,TRBV18,-,TRBJ2-3,few
CASREGLGQEHSPLHF,TGTGCCAGCAGAGAAGGTCTGGGACAGGAGCATTCACCCCTCCACTTT,TRBV5-5,TRBD1,TRBJ1-6,-
CASSQGLARDRASPLHF,TGCGCCAGCAGCCAAGGGTTGGCCCGGGACAGGGCTTCACCCCTCCACTTT,TRBV4-1,TRBD1,TRBJ1-6,-
CASSYGQGEETQYF,TGTGCCAGCAGTTACGGACAGGGTGAAGAGACCCAGTACTTC,TRBV6-6,TRBD1,TRBJ2-5,-
CASSPLLAVYQETQYF,TGTGCCAGCAGCCCCCTACTAGCGGTGTACCAAGAGACCCAGTACTTC,TRBV7-9,TRBD2,TRBJ2-5,-
CASSSQLREQYF,TGTGCCAGCAGTTCACAGCTACGGGAGCAGTACTTC,TRBV28,-,TRBJ2-7,-
CASSERGGYTF,TGTGCCAGTAGTGAGAGAGGCGGCTACACCTTC,TRBV19,-,TRBJ1-2,-
CASSPIRGGVPTGELFF,TGCGCCAGCAGCCCAATCCGCGGGGGGGTTCCTACCGGGGAGCTGTTTTTT,TRBV10-1,TRBD2,TRBJ2-2,-
CASTPPGNNEQFF,TGTGCCAGCACCCCCCCGGGTAACAATGAGCAGTTCTTC,TRBV6-5,-,TRBJ2-1,-
CSAVGAGGSYEQYF,TGCAGCGCCGTTGGGGCAGGGGGTAGCTACGAGCAGTACTTC,TRBV29-1,TRBD1,TRBJ2-7,-
CASRRQGLTYEQYF,TGTGCCAGCAGGAGACAGGGGCTTACCTACGAGCAGTACTTC,TRBV6-5,TRBD1,TRBJ2-7,-
CASSQASGRGETQYF,TGCGCCAGCAGCCAAGCTAGCGGGAGGGGTGAGACCCAGTACTTC,TRBV4-1,TRBD2,TRBJ2-5,-
CSVEASGRGEQFF,TGCAGCGTTGAGGCCAGCGGGAGGGGTGAGCAGTTCTTC,TRBV29-1,TRBD2,TRBJ2-1,few
CATSRGAGSGLEQYF,TGTGCCACCAGCAGGGGGGCCGGTTCCGGCCTCGAGCAGTACTTC,TRBV15,-,TRBJ2-7,-
CASSPQTGNQPQHF,TGTGCCAGTAGTCCACAGACCGGCAATCAGCCCCAGCATTTT,TRBV19,-,TRBJ1-5,-
CASSPQREAEAFF,TGTGCCAGCTCACCACAAAGGGAGGCCGAAGCTTTCTTT,TRBV18,-,TRBJ1-1,-
CASSPSGATNEKLFF,TGCGCCAGCAGCCCTTCAGGGGCAACTAATGAAAAACTGTTTTTT,TRBV5-1,-,TRBJ1-4,once
CSVRAGPAYEQYF,TGCAGCGTCAGGGCAGGACCTGCCTACGAGCAGTACTTC,TRBV29-1,-,TRBJ2-7,-
CASSRGQKWNF,TGTGCCAGTAGTAGGGGACAGAAGTGGAACTTC,TRBV19,TRBD1,TRBJ1-2,few
CASSHRSGSYEQYF,TGTGCCAGCAGCCACCGCAGCGGCAGCTACGAGCAGTACTTC,TRBV5-6,-,TRBJ2-7,-
CASSEVGGGAPTGELFF,TGTGCCAGCAGTGAAGTTGGCGGGGGGGCCCCCACCGGGGAGCTGTTTTTT,TRBV6-1,TRBD2,TRBJ2-2,-
CASRWGDQPQHF,TGTGCCAGCAGGTGGGGGGATCAGCCCCAGCATTTT,TRBV28,-,TRBJ1-5,few
CASSSGLAGYEQYF,TGTGCCAGCAGCTCAGGACTAGCGGGGTACGAGCAGTACTTC,TRBV2,TRBD2,TRBJ2-7,-
CAISEKQGVTDTQYF,TGTGCCATCAGTGAGAAGCAGGGGGTCACAGATACGCAGTATTTT,TRBV10-3,TRBD1,TRBJ2-3,-
CATSRDREGRMNEQFF,TGTGCCACCAGCAGAGATAGGGAGGGGCGGATGAATGAGCAGTTCTTC,TRBV15,TRBD2,TRBJ2-1,-
CASSRGLAGEVGELFF,TGTGCCAGCAGCAGGGGACTAGCGGGAGAAGTCGGGGAGCTGTTTTTT,TRBV5-4,TRBD2,TRBJ2-2,few
CASSRWGGGTGELFF,TGTGCCAGCTCCCGGTGGGGGGGTGGGACCGGGGAGCTGTTTTTT,TRBV27,TRBD2,TRBJ2-2,-
CASSLGLAGGPPYF,TGTGCCAGCAGCTTGGGACTAGCGGGAGGGCCTCCTTACTTC,TRBV5-8,TRBD2,TRBJ2-7,-
CASSSDREEETQYF,TGTGCCAGCAGTTCCGACAGGGAGGAAGAGACCCAGTACTTC,TRBV2,-,TRBJ2-5,-